The 7 T cell receptor beta chains below come from one sample, sequenced in a study of T-cell reconstitution after alpha-beta-depleted transplantation in children. Preparation of the TCRbeta library involved a method that used unique molecular identifiers. TCRdb fed the PCR reads into MiXCR, producing one record per CDR3 protein. The sample lists approximately 500,000 distinct CDR3 sequences; under 12% were seen once. The sequencing here drew on PBMCs, taken before TCRalphabeta/CD19-depleted stem cell transplant. These receptors all come from a child aged 2 to 9 with inherited bone marrow failure, due to receive a stem cell transplant.

At least ten counts were recorded for this clonotype. The V call is TRBV27, the J call TRBJ2-2; D ambiguous. Germline-derived CDR1 and CDR2 are MNHEY and SMNVEV (reference sequence). The V end lost 5 bases, the J end lost 3 bases, and 7 bases lay between the germline ends. This CDR3 is built from 13 residues. CDR3 sequence (DNA): TGTGCCAGCAGTCACTGGGACACCGGGGAGCTGTTTTTT. This encodes CASSHWDTGELFF.

About this clonotype itself: Possible read error: a much larger clone is one base away. This chain links TRBV30 with TRBJ2-1; D gene uncertain. CDR3 length equals 16 residues. The V gene lost 2 bases and the J gene lost 0 bases, with 14 bases spanning the gap. Germline V CDR1 and CDR2: GTSNPN, SVGIG (reference sequence). The CDR3 here is CAWSLRGIGSYNEQFF. As DNA, the CDR3 is TGTGCCTGGAGTCTACGTGGGATCGGCTCCTACAATGAGCAGTTCTTC.

This clonotype showed up many times. The rearrangement uses TRBV7-9 and TRBJ2-1; no firm D call. CDR1 is SEHNR and CDR2 is FQNEAQ in the germline V gene (reference sequence). Trimming stripped 3 bases from V and 7 bases from J, with 13 bases between. The length of the CDR3 is 14 residues. CDR3 loop: CASSLVSTRNEQFF. The CDR3 region has the DNA TGTGCCAGCAGCTTGGTTAGTACTCGGAATGAGCAGTTCTTC.

This clonotype has ten or more counts. The chain recombines TRBV12-3 or TRBV12-4 with TRBJ2-1, with D uncertain. The CDR3 spans 14 residues. The ends were cut back, 5 bases at V and 2 bases at J, with 10 bases in the middle. CDR3 sequence (DNA): TGTGCCAGCAGTGGCTGGAGCACCTACAATGAGCAGTTCTTC. Its translation is CASSGWSTYNEQFF.

Turning to this clonotype: This may stem from a read error, because a much larger clone lies one nucleotide away. The V gene is TRBV20-1, the J gene TRBJ2-5, with 13 bases identical to TRBD2. The CDR3 has 14 amino acids. Per germline, CDR1 DFQATT and CDR2 SNEGSKA (reference sequence). The CDR3: CTARRTSGSETQYF. The CDR3 DNA is TGCACTGCTAGGAGGACTAGCGGGAGTGAGACCCAGTACTTC.

This clonotype has ten or more counts. The V and J genes are TRBV28 and TRBJ2-1; D is unclear. Trimming shortened V by 3 bases and J by 12 bases, and 21 bases separated the two germline ends. CDR1 and CDR2 from the germline V gene are MDHEN and SYDVKM. CDR3 length: 15 residues. The CDR3, as DNA: TGTGCCAGCAGTTTTCGTCCGCTTTCCCGGTTAAGGCAGTTCTTC. It is translated as CASSFRPLSRLRQFF.

The V and J genes are TRBV20-1 and TRBJ2-5, with D unclear. V lost 7 bases to trimming and J lost 2 bases, with 14 bases between them. CDR3 length: 13 residues. Germline V gene data show CDR1 as DFQATT and CDR2 as SNEGSKA (reference sequence). The DNA for the CDR3 is TGCAGTGGAACAGCAGTAGGTCAAGAGACCCAGTACTTC. This gives the protein CSGTAVGQETQYF.